The clone carrying this T cell receptor beta chain occurred many times. Antigen: not known. The data were taken from a study of breast tumors, draining lymph nodes, adjacent tissues. Study findings and constraints: Data fit most tumor T cells coming from lymph node, expanding in tumor. Compared with basal-like, luminal-like tumors shared significantly more repertoire with nontumor tissue. Tumor repertoires ranked between lymph nodes and nontumor tissue in diversity, with V and J gene preferences. That most tumor T cells come from lymph nodes remained unproven.

The lymph nodes were axillary draining lymph nodes from breast cancer patients. TCRdb re-called the multiplex PCR reads through MiXCR, storing one row per CDR3 protein. The sample consists of fewer than 140,000 distinct CDR3 sequences, less than 40% of them appearing once. The CDR3 length is 12 residues. CDR1 and CDR2 from the germline V gene are SGHDN and FVKESK. The ends were cut back, 3 bases at V and 5 bases at J, with 4 bases in the middle. The sample taken for sequencing was axillary lymph node tissue. This chain uses TRBV14 with TRBJ2-2; D gene ambiguous. The origin of this receptor is a female donor with breast cancer. Some clones in this sample may be carry-over from other donors' samples. CDR3 sequence (DNA): TGTGCCAGCAGCCAGGGGACCGGGGAGCTGTTTTTT. It specifies CASSQGTGELFF.